A single sample is the source of the 26 T cell receptor beta chains below, sequenced in a study of Ad26.COV2.S vaccination and SARS-CoV-2 variants. Treatment defined: 15 to 20 received Ad26.COV2.S at low or high dose, single or two shots; about 5 received placebo; per-sample allocation not given. All samples were drawn on day 63, counting from the first vaccine or placebo injection. Sequenced by immunoSEQ multiplex PCR; TCRdb stores in-frame clones only, minus some. Counted here are about 370,000 clones, approximately 90% occurring once; the ten biggest clones make up under 2%. The material was peripheral blood, obtained in a trial of Ad26.COV2.S vaccine versus placebo. Receptor source: a person aged 18-65 years who received the Ad26.COV2.S COVID-19 vaccine or a placebo.

The chain carries TRBV10-1 and TRBJ2-1; D may correspond to TRBD1 or TRBD2 (6 bases each). Germline CDR1 and CDR2: WNHNN and SYGVQD (reference sequence). This CDR3 spans 16 amino acids. The V end was cut by 0 bases, the J end by 7 bases, with 16 bases between. The CDR3 protein is CASSESGGGHRNEQFF. The CDR3 DNA reads as TGCGCCAGCAGTGAGTCCGGAGGGGGACATCGGAATGAGCAGTTCTTC.

The chain joins TRBV5-4 to TRBJ2-2; TRBD2 might be the D (6 bases). CDR1 is SGHNT, CDR2 YYREEE, per germline (reference sequence). Trimming took 4 bases from V and 4 from J, leaving 20 bases between them. The CDR3 is made up of 17 amino acids. The CDR3 DNA follows: TGTGCCAGCAGCGCGACGCAATACCCGCGGGGCACCGGGGAGCTGTTTTTT. As protein: CASSATQYPRGTGELFF.

V gene TRBV9 combines with J gene TRBJ2-7; TRBD1 might be the D (6 bases). Between the trimmed V and J ends, which lost 4 bases and 2 bases, there was a span of 16 bases. This CDR3 has 15 amino acids. Germline CDR1 reads SGDLS; CDR2 reads YYNGEE. The CDR3 loop reads CASSTSDSPTYEQYF. As DNA, the CDR3 is TGTGCCAGCAGCACCTCGGACAGCCCTACCTACGAGCAGTACTTC. The whole variable domain, filled in from reference TRBV9 and TRBJ2-7, reads DSGVTQTPKHLITATGQRVTLRCSPRSGDLSVYWYQQSLDQGLQFLIQYYNGEERAKGNILERFSAQQFPDLHSELNLSSLELGDSALYFCASSTSDSPTYEQYFGPGTRLTVT.

The chain carries TRBV9 and TRBJ2-1; tentative D call: TRBD1 (5 bases). Trimming took 4 bases from V and 4 from J, leaving 12 bases between them. The germline V gene has CDR1 SGDLS and CDR2 YYNGEE. The CDR3 runs to 14 residues. Written as DNA, the CDR3 is TGTGCCAGCAGCCCCCGACAGTTTTACAATGAGCAGTTCTTC. Translating gives CASSPRQFYNEQFF.

The rearrangement uses TRBV28 and TRBJ1-1; TRBD1 matches 8 bases. This CDR3 is built from 15 residues. The V segment lost 6 bases and the J segment 2 bases; nucleotides outside the gene matches: 8. CDR1 is MDHEN, CDR2 SYDVKM, per germline. The CDR3 DNA follows: TGTGCCAGCAGCGAATCCGGGACAGGCAACACTGAAGCTTTCTTT. Translated, it gives CASSESGTGNTEAFF.

This clone occurred a few times. The gene calls are TRBV5-4 and TRBJ2-7; 8 bases line up with TRBD2. Germline trimming cut 4 bases from V and 2 bases from J; bases unmatched to any gene: 8. CDR1 is SGHNT and CDR2 is YYREEE in the germline V gene (reference sequence). The CDR3 is made up of 15 amino acids. CDR3 region: CASSREFSGTYEQYF. In DNA form, the CDR3 reads TGTGCCAGCAGCCGGGAATTTAGCGGGACCTACGAGCAGTACTTC.

V gene TRBV29-1 combines with J gene TRBJ1-1; D is unclear. The V gene's germline CDR1 is SQVTM and CDR2 ANQGSEA. V lost 4 bases, J lost 4 bases, and 4 bases lay in between. The CDR3 covers 10 residues. This chain's CDR3 is CSVAFTEAFF. In DNA, the CDR3 is TGCAGCGTTGCGTTCACTGAAGCTTTCTTT.

CDR3 nucleotides: TGTGCCAGCAGCTTAGCCGGGACAGGGACATTTACAGGGACCCAGTACTTC. Translated, it gives CASSLAGTGTFTGTQYF. This chain uses TRBV7-3 with TRBJ2-5; 9 nucleotides match TRBD1. CDR1 and CDR2 (germline): SGHTA, FQGTGA. V gave up 2 bases and J gave up 7 bases; unmatched junction bases: 14. The CDR3 has 17 amino acids.

In its sample, this clone was seen a few times. The rearrangement joins TRBV5-1 to TRBJ2-2; a weak D match, TRBD1 (5 bases). Germline CDR1 and CDR2: SGHRS and YFSETQ. The CDR3 sequence is 17 residues long. V lost 0 bases to trimming and J lost 6 bases, with 18 bases between them. This CDR3 is CASSLAVPGLQAGELFF. The CDR3 DNA reads TGCGCCAGCAGCTTGGCGGTCCCAGGGCTTCAGGCCGGGGAGCTGTTTTTT.

The chain couples TRBV29-1 to TRBJ2-1; 10 nucleotides agree with TRBD2. Germline-derived CDR1 and CDR2 are SQVTM and ANQGSEA. V was clipped by 0 bases and J by 2 bases; unmatched bases: 4. The CDR3 covers 16 residues. Here the CDR3 reads CSVEDYGTSAYNEQFF. CDR3 coding DNA: TGCAGCGTTGAAGATTACGGGACTAGCGCCTACAATGAGCAGTTCTTC.

This chain connects TRBV7-3 to TRBJ1-1; D remains ambiguous. The germline V and J ends were trimmed by 2 bases and 0 bases, with 16 bases remaining between them. The CDR3 runs to 17 residues. CDR1 SGHTA and CDR2 FQGTGA come from the germline V gene. CDR3 sequence: CASSLVPVSSLNTEAFF. The CDR3 coding sequence is TGTGCCAGCAGCTTAGTTCCGGTGTCGAGTTTGAACACTGAAGCTTTCTTT.

The chain recombines TRBV7-9 with TRBJ2-3; D not resolved. The CDR3 contains 14 residues. The V gene's germline CDR1 is SEHNR and CDR2 FQNEAQ (reference sequence). Trimming left V 1 base short and J 2 bases short, with 7 bases between. The CDR3 sequence: CASSLGKVTDTQYF. CDR3 nucleotides: TGTGCCAGCAGCTTAGGGAAGGTCACAGATACGCAGTATTTT.

This clone has just one count. CDR3 in amino acids: CSVELLGGETQYF. The CDR3 region has the DNA TGCAGCGTTGAGCTACTAGGGGGGGAGACCCAGTACTTC. V usage is TRBV29-1 and J usage is TRBJ2-5; D tentatively reads TRBD1 or TRBD2 (6 bases each). CDR1 is SQVTM and CDR2 is ANQGSEA in the germline V gene. With 3 bases removed from V and 5 bases from J, the gap between germline ends came to 13 bases. This CDR3 contains 13 residues.

V usage is TRBV6-1 and J usage is TRBJ1-5, with D uncertain. The CDR3 spans 13 residues. Deletions cut 0 bases from V and 7 bases from J, with 7 bases between. The V gene's germline CDR1 is MNHNS and CDR2 SASEGT. The chain's CDR3 is CASSEAGNQPQHF. The DNA of the CDR3 is TGTGCCAGCAGTGAAGCAGGGAACCAGCCCCAGCATTTT.

This clone was recorded a few times. J is TRBJ2-5 and V is TRBV7-8; D is ambiguous. Per the germline V gene, CDR1 is SGHVS and CDR2 is FQNEAQ. V lost 4 bases and J 4 bases, leaving 13 bases between the germline ends. This CDR3 has 14 amino acids. CDR3 sequence reads: CASSSDATGETQYF. The CDR3 DNA reads TGTGCCAGCAGCTCTGACGCGACCGGAGAGACCCAGTACTTC.

V gene TRBV9 combines with J gene TRBJ2-5; a possible D gene is TRBD2 (6 bases). Germline V gene sequence: CDR1 SGDLS, CDR2 YYNGEE. The CDR3 length is 14 residues. V lost 0 bases and J lost 5, with 11 bases in between. The CDR3 is CASSVGRGLETQYF. CDR3 in DNA: TGTGCCAGCAGCGTAGGGAGGGGCCTGGAGACCCAGTACTTC. The full variable domain, rest sourced from reference TRBV9 and TRBJ2-5, is DSGVTQTPKHLITATGQRVTLRCSPRSGDLSVYWYQQSLDQGLQFLIQYYNGEERAKGNILERFSAQQFPDLHSELNLSSLELGDSALYFCASSVGRGLETQYFGPGTRLLVL.

J is TRBJ2-1 and V is TRBV11-2; unclear D gene. CDR3 size: 14 residues. Trimming removed 8 bases from V and 0 bases from J, with 11 bases in between. Germline values: CDR1 SGHAT, CDR2 FQNNGV. The CDR3 DNA sequence: TGTGCCAGCCGCCCAGACGGCTCCTACAATGAGCAGTTCTTC. Protein product: CASRPDGSYNEQFF. The variable domain in full, with the rest retrieved from reference TRBV11-2 and TRBJ2-1, is EAGVAQSPRYKIIEKRQSVAFWCNPISGHATLYWYQQILGQGPKLLIQFQNNGVVDDSQLPKDRFSAERLKGVDSTLKIQPAKLEDSAVYLCASRPDGSYNEQFFGPGTRLTVL.

This clone was observed once. V gene TRBV10-1 combines with J gene TRBJ2-2, with D possibly TRBD1 on 6 matching bases. V lost 4 bases and J 0 bases, leaving 12 bases between the germline ends. This CDR3 spans 16 amino acids. In germline, CDR1 is WNHNN, CDR2 SYGVQD (reference sequence). As DNA, the CDR3 is TGCGCCAGCAGTGCCCGACAGGCCGCGAACACCGGGGAGCTGTTTTTT. This sequence encodes CASSARQAANTGELFF.

This chain links TRBV6-5 with TRBJ2-7; TRBD2 might be the D (5 bases). The CDR3 covers 13 residues. The germline V gene encodes CDR1 MNHEY and CDR2 SVGAGI. The V and J ends lost 7 bases and 4 bases respectively, with 14 bases between them. CDR3 protein: CASTGLPFYEQYF. In nucleotides, the CDR3 is TGTGCCAGCACAGGACTTCCCTTTTACGAGCAGTACTTC.

The gene calls are TRBV11-2 and TRBJ2-3; D unclear. V lost 3 bases and J lost 1, with 14 bases in between. Germline-derived CDR1 and CDR2 are SGHAT and FQNNGV. The CDR3 totals 16 residues. Written as DNA, the CDR3 is TGTGCCAGCAGCTTTTCCGAGTGGGTTGGCACAGATACGCAGTATTTT. Amino acids: CASSFSEWVGTDTQYF.

The chain combines TRBV2 with TRBJ2-7; D is possibly TRBD2 (5 bases). Germline V gives CDR1 SNHLY, CDR2 FYNNEI. This CDR3 is 11 amino acids long. Trimming cost V 7 bases and J 4 bases, with 8 bases left between them. CDR3 sequence (DNA): TGTGCCAGCACCGGCGGGTACGAGCAGTACTTC. This codes for CASTGGYEQYF.

V usage is TRBV6-5 and J usage is TRBJ1-2, with D possibly being TRBD1 (5 bases). This CDR3 is built from 13 residues. In germline, CDR1 is MNHEY, CDR2 SVGAGI. Trimming removed 2 bases at V and 5 bases at J, with 9 bases between. In DNA, the CDR3 is TGTGCCAGCAGTTACGGGGCAGGGTATGGCTACACCTTC. Its protein product is CASSYGAGYGYTF.

The table lists this clone with a few counts. V is TRBV6-5 and J is TRBJ2-2; perhaps D is TRBD1 or TRBD2 (5 bases each). In germline, CDR1 is MNHEY, CDR2 SVGAGI. CDR3 length: 15 amino acids. V was trimmed by 6 bases and J by 4 bases, leaving 15 bases between them. The CDR3 spells CASSRSGRRTGELFF. In DNA form, the CDR3 reads TGTGCCAGCAGCCGCTCGGGGCGGCGCACCGGGGAGCTGTTTTTT.

In its sample, this clone was seen once. This chain connects TRBV28 to TRBJ2-1; 12 nucleotides agree with TRBD2. In germline, CDR1 is MDHEN, CDR2 SYDVKM. The CDR3 is 14 residues long. The trim removed 5 bases at V and 5 bases at J, leaving 1 base unmatched. The CDR3 DNA reads as TGTGCCAGCAGTCGGACTAGCGGGAACAATGAGCAGTTCTTC. Amino acid sequence: CASSRTSGNNEQFF. The whole variable domain, remainder taken from reference TRBV28 and TRBJ2-1, is DVKVTQSSRYLVKRTGEKVFLECVQDMDHENMFWYRQDPGLGLRLIYFSYDVKMKEKGDIPEGYSVSREKKERFSLILESASTNQTSMYLCASSRTSGNNEQFFGPGTRLTVL.

The chain uses TRBV6-4 and TRBJ2-2; 8 bases are a match to TRBD2. V trimming: 5 bases; J trimming: 4 bases; junction bases outside the gene matches: 12. CDR1 is MRHNA, CDR2 SNTAGT, per germline. This CDR3 spans 17 amino acids. The DNA for the CDR3 is TGTGCCAGCAGTCCAGATAGGATAGCGGGGTTCACCGGGGAGCTGTTTTTT. It encodes CASSPDRIAGFTGELFF.

The V and J genes are TRBV28 and TRBJ1-1; no clear D gene. The germline CDR1 and CDR2 sequences are MDHEN and SYDVKM. This CDR3 region has 15 residues. With 1 base removed from V and 6 bases from J, the gap between germline ends came to 15 bases. As DNA, the CDR3 is TGTGCCAGCAGTTTATATATGGGAGGAACCTCTGAAGCTTTCTTT. It encodes CASSLYMGGTSEAFF.